Listed below are T cell receptor beta chains from one sample, sequenced in a study of OX40 agonist ivuxolimab in advanced cancers. Method: immunoSEQ multiplex PCR; TCRdb's copy keeps in-frame clones and lacks some. Altogether 7,500 to 9,500 clones are present, about three quarters being singletons, with the ten largest covering approximately 25%. This material consisted of CD4+ or CD8+ T cells sorted from blood, taken in a trial of the OX40 agonist ivuxolimab. Source of these receptors: an adult with an advanced solid tumor such as melanoma, head and neck, liver or kidney cancer. The CDR3 runs from the conserved cysteine through the conserved F or W. Each record gives: clone size, J gene, V gene, D gene, CDR3 DNA, CDR3 protein. The D gene is left open where the match is weak. Part of the rows lack a size; the others show once, few, many or a class for expanded clones.

clone size: .; J gene: TRBJ2-5; V gene: TRBV4-1; D gene: .; CDR3 DNA: TGCGCCAGCAGCCAAGGGTCGACGGAGGAGGAGACCCAGTACTTC; CDR3 protein: CASSQGSTEEETQYF
clone size: .; J gene: TRBJ2-2; V gene: TRBV7-8; D gene: .; CDR3 DNA: TGTGCCAGCAGCCCTTACGGCGGGGAGCTGTTTTTT; CDR3 protein: CASSPYGGELFF
clone size: .; J gene: TRBJ2-7; V gene: TRBV27; D gene: .; CDR3 DNA: TGTGCCAGCCGATCTAGTATTTACTACGAGCAGTACTTC; CDR3 protein: CASRSSIYYEQYF
clone size: once; J gene: TRBJ2-7; V gene: TRBV4-2; D gene: TRBD1; CDR3 DNA: TGTGCCAGCAGGGACAGGGGGGGGGAGCAGTACTTC; CDR3 protein: CASRDRGGEQYF
clone size: .; J gene: TRBJ2-7; V gene: TRBV28; D gene: .; CDR3 DNA: TGTGCCAGCAGCTCCGACGTGAGCTCCTACGAGCAGTACTTC; CDR3 protein: CASSSDVSSYEQYF
clone size: .; J gene: TRBJ1-1; V gene: TRBV9; D gene: .; CDR3 DNA: TGTGCCAGCAGCCATACAGGGACGGGAAACACTGAAGCTTTCTTT; CDR3 protein: CASSHTGTGNTEAFF
clone size: .; J gene: TRBJ2-7; V gene: TRBV9; D gene: TRBD1; CDR3 DNA: TGTGCCAGCAGCGTGGGACAGTCGAGCTCCTACGAGCAGTACTTC; CDR3 protein: CASSVGQSSSYEQYF
clone size: .; J gene: TRBJ2-3; V gene: TRBV6-1; D gene: TRBD1; CDR3 DNA: TGTGCCAGCAGTGAACGGGACAGGGAATTAGATACGCAGTATTTT; CDR3 protein: CASSERDRELDTQYF
clone size: .; J gene: TRBJ2-1; V gene: TRBV5-1; D gene: .; CDR3 DNA: TGCGCCAGCAGGCTGACTGACTGGGGCGGGAATGAGCAGTTCTTC; CDR3 protein: CASRLTDWGGNEQFF
clone size: .; J gene: TRBJ1-2; V gene: TRBV6-5; D gene: .; CDR3 DNA: TGTGCCAGCACCCCCCTGGGGGATAACTATGGCTACACCTTC; CDR3 protein: CASTPLGDNYGYTF
clone size: .; J gene: TRBJ2-1; V gene: TRBV29-1; D gene: TRBD2; CDR3 DNA: TGCAGCGTTAGCGGGCGGGGGTCCTACAATGAGCAGTTCTTC; CDR3 protein: CSVSGRGSYNEQFF
clone size: .; J gene: TRBJ2-3; V gene: TRBV4-3; D gene: .; CDR3 DNA: TGCGCCAGCAGCCAAGATTCGGTAGATACGCAGTATTTT; CDR3 protein: CASSQDSVDTQYF
clone size: .; J gene: TRBJ1-1; V gene: TRBV5-1; D gene: TRBD1; CDR3 DNA: TGCGCCAGCAGCTCAACAGGGGTTTGGACTGAAGCTTTCTTT; CDR3 protein: CASSSTGVWTEAFF
clone size: .; J gene: TRBJ1-1; V gene: TRBV27; D gene: .; CDR3 DNA: TGTGCCAGCAGTCCGAACAGAGACACTGAAGCTTTCTTT; CDR3 protein: CASSPNRDTEAFF
clone size: .; J gene: TRBJ1-1; V gene: TRBV19; D gene: .; CDR3 DNA: TGTGCCAGTAGTAAGGGGTACACTGAAGCTTTCTTT; CDR3 protein: CASSKGYTEAFF
clone size: few; J gene: TRBJ2-3; V gene: TRBV15; D gene: .; CDR3 DNA: TGTGCCACCAGCAGAGAAGGGGGGGGTAGCACAGATACGCAGTATTTT; CDR3 protein: CATSREGGGSTDTQYF
clone size: .; J gene: TRBJ2-2; V gene: TRBV27; D gene: .; CDR3 DNA: TGTGCCAGCAGGCTGAACACCGGGGAGCTGTTTTTT; CDR3 protein: CASRLNTGELFF
clone size: .; J gene: TRBJ2-7; V gene: TRBV27; D gene: TRBD1; CDR3 DNA: TGTGCCAGCAGAATCTCCGGGACAGGGGCCTACGAGCAGTACTTC; CDR3 protein: CASRISGTGAYEQYF
clone size: .; J gene: TRBJ2-7; V gene: TRBV28; D gene: .; CDR3 DNA: TGTGCCAGCAGTTTCTGGGGATCCTACGAGCAGTACTTC; CDR3 protein: CASSFWGSYEQYF
clone size: .; J gene: TRBJ2-3; V gene: TRBV4-3; D gene: TRBD2; CDR3 DNA: TGCGCCAGCAGCCAAAATAGCGGGGGCGTCACAGATACGCAGTATTTT; CDR3 protein: CASSQNSGGVTDTQYF
clone size: .; J gene: TRBJ1-5; V gene: TRBV5-5; D gene: .; CDR3 DNA: TGTGCCAGCAGCTTGAGTGGACTCAATCAGCCCCAGCATTTT; CDR3 protein: CASSLSGLNQPQHF
clone size: .; J gene: TRBJ2-7; V gene: TRBV11-1; D gene: .; CDR3 DNA: TGTGCCAGCAGCTTAGGAGGTGGGTACGAGCAGTACTTC; CDR3 protein: CASSLGGGYEQYF